This T cell receptor (beta chain) was identified in a study of blood T cell repertoires in COVID-19. Unmatched junction bases numbered 11, after V lost 5 bases and J lost 8 bases. CDR1 and CDR2 (germline): SGHTA, FQGNSA. The CDR3 length is 15 residues. Sequencing used immunoSEQ multiplex PCR; TCRdb keeps in-frame clones, though not all of them. Among 75,000 to 95,000 clones listed, about 83% were seen once. The material sequenced was peripheral blood. This sequence joins TRBV7-2 and TRBJ1-4; TRBD1 agrees at 7 bases. This clonotype originated in a woman aged 55-70 years with COVID-19, enrolled during active disease. CDR3 in amino acids: CASSIRQGSGEKLFF. CDR3 bases: TGTGCCAGCAGCATCAGACAGGGTTCTGGCGAAAAACTGTTTTTT.